This T cell receptor (beta chain) was obtained from a study of technical replicates of blood from a few donors. This clone was detected once. Some clones are missing from TCRdb's copy, which holds only in-frame ones; the method was immunoSEQ multiplex PCR. The profile covers approximately 92,000 clones, with around 96% appearing a single time and more than 0.2% taken by the ten largest. The clonotype comes from a human donor in good health. The specimen was T cells isolated from PBMCs.

CDR3 DNA sequence: TGTGCCAGCAGTTTATACGGGGTAAGCAATCAGCCCCAGCATTTT. Encoded protein: CASSLYGVSNQPQHF. The rearrangement uses TRBV27 and TRBJ1-5; D unresolved. The CDR3 length is 15 residues. The V gene lost 1 base and the J gene lost 1 base, with 8 bases spanning the gap. CDR1 and CDR2 from the germline V gene are MNHEY and SMNVEV (reference sequence).